Presented here are 7 T cell receptor beta chains from one specimen sequenced in a study of a mutant IDH1 vaccine in newly diagnosed glioma. Documented time point: week 5, during vaccination. Vaccination comprised doses that each held 300 ug of mutant IDH1 20-mer peptide, plus topical imiquimod. TCRdb's copy holds only in-frame clones and misses some; the assay was immunoSEQ multiplex PCR. The profile shows about 51,000 clones, 78% of them singletons. These receptors lack a known antigen. Sequenced material: PBMCs, taken from a glioma patient whose treatment included an IDH1 peptide vaccine. The source is a woman in her forties with glioma.

This chain connects TRBV4-1 to TRBJ1-6; the D gene is possibly TRBD1 (5 bases). CDR1 and CDR2 from the germline V gene are MGHRA and YSYEKL. V dropped 0 bases and J dropped 10 bases, with 13 bases sitting between them. This CDR3 has 15 amino acids. The CDR3 sequence: CASSQERGSWSPLHF. The CDR3 DNA follows: TGCGCCAGCAGCCAAGAAAGGGGATCTTGGTCACCCCTCCACTTT.

The chain combines TRBV5-6 with TRBJ1-2; TRBD1 agrees at 7 bases. Germline values: CDR1 SGHDT, CDR2 YYEEEE. The CDR3 is made up of 13 amino acids. V gave up 2 bases and J gave up 6 bases; unmatched junction bases: 4. The chain's CDR3 is CASSFTGEHGYTF. In DNA, the CDR3 is TGTGCCAGCAGCTTCACAGGGGAACATGGCTACACCTTC.

This clone has a handful of counts. This rearrangement joins TRBV19 to TRBJ1-3; D is unresolved. Deletions cut 8 bases from V and 4 bases from J, with 9 bases between. CDR3 length equals 12 residues. CDR1 and CDR2 from the germline V gene are LNHDA and SQIVND (reference sequence). CDR3 loop: CASSSRGNTIYF. CDR3 in DNA: TGTGCCAGTTCGAGTCGGGGAAACACCATATATTTT.

The V call is TRBV4-3, the J call TRBJ2-7; the D gene is possibly TRBD1 (5 bases). V lost 4 bases to trimming and J lost 4 bases, with 17 bases between them. Germline loops: CDR1 LGHNA, CDR2 YSLEER. The CDR3 has 15 residues. CDR3 bases: TGCGCCAGCAGCCCTGGCTGGCAGGGCCCATACGAGCAGTACTTC. It is translated as CASSPGWQGPYEQYF.

V gene TRBV5-1 combines with J gene TRBJ1-4; D is perhaps TRBD1 (5 bases). The germline CDR1 and CDR2 sequences are SGHRS and YFSETQ. The CDR3 length is 14 residues. Trimming took 2 bases from V and 5 from J, leaving 10 bases between them. CDR3 amino acids: CASSFGDGNEKLFF. CDR3 DNA sequence: TGCGCCAGCAGCTTTGGGGACGGAAATGAAAAACTGTTTTTT.

The chain has TRBV10-3 and TRBJ1-2; D gene uncertain. The germline V gene encodes CDR1 ENHRY and CDR2 SYGVKD. The CDR3 is 13 amino acids. V was pared by 6 bases and J by 1 base, with 9 bases between. CDR3 nucleotides: TGTGCCATCAGCGCTACTGATAACTATGGCTACACCTTC. Residues: CAISATDNYGYTF.

CDR3 nucleotide sequence: TGTGCCAGCAGCATCCCAACCGCCAGGGACAGGGAGATCCATACGCAGTATTTT. Residues: CASSIPTARDREIHTQYF. The chain couples TRBV9 to TRBJ2-3, with 9 bases that match TRBD1. Germline CDR1 and CDR2: SGDLS and YYNGEE. The CDR3 is 18 amino acids. V shed 4 bases, J shed 7 bases, and the junction held 19 bases outside the gene matches.